The 27 T cell receptor beta chains presented below share a single source sample, sequenced in a study of shared clonotypes between healthy human individuals. TCRdb keeps only in-frame clones here, not all; method: immunoSEQ multiplex PCR. The data contain over a million clones, approximately 76% of them singletons. The sample was memory CD4+ T cells sorted from blood. Indicated subset: CD45RA-negative fraction. The receptors here all came from a man aged 18 to 29 in good health.

The chain is built from TRBV5-1 and TRBJ2-3; D is perhaps TRBD2 (6 bases). V lost 9 bases and J 5 bases, leaving 22 bases between the germline ends. This CDR3 region has 15 residues. Germline V lookup: CDR1 SGHRS, CDR2 YFSETQ. The CDR3 region has the DNA TGCGCCACCGGACCGGGAGATTACTTGGGAGATACGCAGTATTTT. It translates to CATGPGDYLGDTQYF.

The V gene is TRBV6-1, the J gene TRBJ2-7; possible D gene TRBD1, 5 bases. The V and J ends lost 4 bases and 2 bases respectively, with 12 bases between them. CDR3 length: 14 residues. Germline-derived CDR1 and CDR2 are MNHNS and SASEGT. Here the CDR3 reads CASSAVKGPYEQYF. CDR3 in DNA: TGTGCCAGCAGTGCTGTTAAGGGGCCCTACGAGCAGTACTTC.

This clone showed up many times. The V call is TRBV2, the J call TRBJ1-2; no reliable D call. CDR3 length equals 13 residues. V shed 3 bases and J shed 4 bases, with 9 bases lying between them. Looked up from germline, CDR1 is SNHLY and CDR2 is FYNNEI. CDR3 sequence (DNA): TGTGCCAGCAGTGATGGTGTATCCTATGGCTACACCTTC. It yields the protein CASSDGVSYGYTF.

The chain is built from TRBV10-2 and TRBJ1-2; maybe TRBD1 (5 bases). The CDR3 covers 14 residues. Germline assignment: CDR1 WSHSY and CDR2 SAAADI. The V end lost 8 bases, the J end lost 3 bases, and 16 bases lay between the germline ends. CDR3 protein: CASRPQQEYYGYTF. The CDR3 region has the DNA TGCGCCAGCCGCCCTCAACAGGAATACTATGGCTACACCTTC.

The genes are TRBV14 and TRBJ2-5; no clear D. The CDR3 sequence is 12 residues long. V lost 2 bases to trimming and J lost 5 bases, with 6 bases between them. The V gene's germline CDR1 is SGHDN and CDR2 FVKESK. The CDR3 spells CASSQFGETQYF. In DNA, the CDR3 is TGTGCCAGCAGCCAATTTGGGGAGACCCAGTACTTC.

This clone was counted only a few times. This sequence joins TRBV5-1 and TRBJ2-7, with D uncertain. Trimming pared 0 bases from V and 6 bases from J, leaving 7 bases between. There are 12 residues in the CDR3. Germline V gene data show CDR1 as SGHRS and CDR2 as YFSETQ. The CDR3 coding sequence is TGCGCCAGCAGCTTGGAGGTCGGCGAGCAGTACTTC. It translates to CASSLEVGEQYF. Supplemented by reference TRBV5-1 and TRBJ2-7, the full variable domain reads KAGVTQTPRYLIKTRGQQVTLSCSPISGHRSVSWYQQTPGQGLQFLFEYFSETQRNKGNFPGRFSGRQFSNSRSEMNVSTLELGDSALYLCASSLEVGEQYFGPGTRLTVT.

The chain couples TRBV10-2 to TRBJ2-2; 9 bases are a match to TRBD2. J lost 8 bases, V lost 6 bases, and 7 bases had no gene match. The CDR3 is 14 amino acids. In germline, CDR1 is WSHSY, CDR2 SAAADI. As DNA, the CDR3 is TGCGCCAGCAGGGCTAGCGGGAATGTGGGGGAGCTGTTTTTT. This codes for CASRASGNVGELFF.

This chain uses TRBV5-1 with TRBJ2-3; 8 nucleotides line up with TRBD1. There are 14 residues in the CDR3. Germline V gene data show CDR1 as SGHRS and CDR2 as YFSETQ. J gave up 4 bases and V 4 bases, and 5 bases lay outside the gene matches. As DNA, the CDR3 is TGCGCCAGCAGCCCTCGGACAGGGTCAGATACGCAGTATTTT. It translates to CASSPRTGSDTQYF.

The chain joins TRBV4-3 to TRBJ2-3; 9 bases align to TRBD2. The CDR3 loop spans 16 amino acids. Germline CDR1 reads LGHNA; CDR2 reads YSLEER. Losses at the gene ends were 4 bases for V and 2 bases for J; bases not matched to a gene: 7. The CDR3 loop reads CASSRGVAGVTDTQYF. The CDR3 nucleotides are TGCGCCAGCAGCCGAGGAGTAGCGGGGGTCACAGATACGCAGTATTTT.

This chain connects TRBV4-1 to TRBJ1-3, with D possibly being TRBD1 (5 bases). The CDR3 totals 18 residues. V shed 1 base and J shed 0 bases, with 16 bases lying between them. Germline CDR1 reads MGHRA; CDR2 reads YSYEKL. The DNA of the CDR3 is TGCGCCAGCAGCCAAGGTTTAGGGGCTGCGGTCTCTGGAAACACCATATATTTT. The encoded protein is CASSQGLGAAVSGNTIYF.

J is TRBJ2-7 and V is TRBV18, with 10 bases fitting TRBD2. Unmatched junction bases numbered 3, after V lost 4 bases and J lost 0 bases. The CDR3 is 15 amino acids. Per germline, CDR1 KGHSH and CDR2 LQKENI. CDR3 in amino acids: CASSRTSGSSYEQYF. The CDR3 DNA is TGTGCCAGCTCACGGACTAGCGGTAGCTCCTACGAGCAGTACTTC.

The chain couples TRBV2 to TRBJ2-7; D is ambiguous. CDR3 size: 12 residues. Trimming removed 0 bases from V and 4 bases from J, with 4 bases in between. Germline values: CDR1 SNHLY, CDR2 FYNNEI. This CDR3 reads CASSEAEYEQYF. The CDR3 nucleotides read TGTGCCAGCAGTGAAGCGGAGTACGAGCAGTACTTC.

This rearrangement joins TRBV28 to TRBJ2-3, with 12 positions matching TRBD2. CDR1 is MDHEN, CDR2 SYDVKM, per germline. The CDR3 runs 15 residues. V gave up 6 bases and J gave up 5 bases; unmatched junction bases: 6. The CDR3 protein is CASRLAGGPIDTQYF. The CDR3 nucleotides read TGTGCCAGCAGGCTAGCGGGGGGGCCTATAGATACGCAGTATTTT.

There are a few counts of this clone. The V gene is TRBV27, the J gene TRBJ2-1, with 7 bases aligning to TRBD1. Losses at the gene ends were 5 bases for V and 4 bases for J; bases not matched to a gene: 5. The CDR3 covers 14 residues. Per the germline V gene, CDR1 is MNHEY and CDR2 is SMNVEV (reference sequence). This chain's CDR3 is CASSRDSRYNEQFF. The CDR3 DNA reads TGTGCCAGCAGTCGGGACAGCAGATACAATGAGCAGTTCTTC.

This clone has a handful of counts. Different DNA sequences within this sample yield the same CDR3. The chain recombines TRBV28 with TRBJ1-2; D possibly corresponds to TRBD1 (5 bases). V dropped 3 bases and J dropped 2 bases, with 7 bases sitting between them. The CDR3 is 13 residues long. Germline V CDR1 and CDR2: MDHEN, SYDVKM. CDR3 coding DNA: TGTGCCAGCAGTTTTGCAGGGAACTATGGCTACACCTTC. Amino acids: CASSFAGNYGYTF.

The chain couples TRBV5-1 to TRBJ1-5, with D unresolved. Trimming removed 4 bases from V and 4 bases from J, with 12 bases in between. The CDR3 extends over 14 amino acids. The germline V gene encodes CDR1 SGHRS and CDR2 YFSETQ. CDR3 sequence (DNA): TGCGCCAGCAGCCCCGATCCTGGGAATCAGCCCCAGCATTTT. Its protein product is CASSPDPGNQPQHF.

This clone was observed a few times. V gene TRBV30 combines with J gene TRBJ1-5; 8 bases agree with TRBD1. Germline values: CDR1 GTSNPN, CDR2 SVGIG (reference sequence). J lost 6 bases, V lost 0 bases, and 1 base had no gene match. This CDR3 spans 13 amino acids. The CDR3 reads CAWSVTGGQPQHF. The CDR3 DNA follows: TGTGCCTGGAGTGTAACAGGGGGTCAGCCCCAGCATTTT.

In its sample, this clone was seen a few times. CDR3 residues: CASSLPTYNEQFF. The CDR3 DNA reads TGTGCCAGCAGCCTCCCCACATATAATGAGCAGTTCTTC. The chain employs TRBV28 and TRBJ2-1, with no clear D. The CDR3 totals 13 residues. The germline gives CDR1 MDHEN, CDR2 SYDVKM. The V end was cut by 6 bases, the J end by 7 bases, with 13 bases between.

This clone showed up just a few times. The CDR3 loop reads CASSRGQGNTGELFF. CDR3 coding DNA: TGTGCCAGCAGTCGGGGACAGGGGAACACCGGGGAGCTGTTTTTT. This rearrangement joins TRBV2 to TRBJ2-2; 9 bases line up with TRBD1. After removal of 5 bases from V and 1 base from J, the junction contained 2 bases not matched to a gene. In germline, CDR1 is SNHLY, CDR2 FYNNEI. The CDR3 totals 15 residues. The variable domain in full, with the rest retrieved from reference TRBV2 and TRBJ2-2, is EPEVTQTPSHQVTQMGQEVILRCVPISNHLYFYWYRQILGQKVEFLVSFYNNEISEKSEIFDDQFSVERPDGSNFTLKIRSTKLEDSAMYFCASSRGQGNTGELFFGEGSRLTVL.

This clone was seen only once. The identical CDR3 is also encoded by other nucleotide sequences in the sample. The chain employs TRBV27 and TRBJ1-5; D unclear. CDR1 MNHEY and CDR2 SMNVEV come from the germline V gene (reference sequence). The CDR3 is 13 residues long. Trimming stripped 2 bases from V and 5 bases from J, with 7 bases between. In DNA form, the CDR3 reads TGTGCCAGCAGTTTAGTCCGAGATCAGCCCCAGCATTTT. Protein product: CASSLVRDQPQHF.

The V and J genes are TRBV19 and TRBJ2-3, with no clear D. V was clipped by 10 bases and J by 0 bases, with 14 bases between them. The CDR3 extends over 14 amino acids. Germline V gives CDR1 LNHDA, CDR2 SQIVND (reference sequence). Here the CDR3 reads CATTQKFSTDTQYF. The CDR3, as DNA: TGTGCCACCACACAGAAATTTAGCACAGATACGCAGTATTTT. The full variable domain, in which reference TRBV19 and TRBJ2-3 provide the parts outside the CDR3, is DGGITQSPKYLFRKEGQNVTLSCEQNLNHDAMYWYRQDPGQGLRLIYYSQIVNDFQKGDIAEGYSVSREKKESFPLTVTSAQKNPTAFYLCATTQKFSTDTQYFGPGTRLTVL.

In regard to this clone: The sample carries other DNA sequences with the same CDR3. The rearrangement joins TRBV7-9 to TRBJ2-3, with D unclear. CDR3 length equals 12 residues. The germline CDR1 and CDR2 sequences are SEHNR and FQNEAQ (reference sequence). Trimming cost V 5 bases and J 2 bases, with 5 bases left between them. The DNA of the CDR3 is TGTGCCAGCAGCCCTGACACAGATACGCAGTATTTT. Translated: CASSPDTDTQYF.

This clone has a count of ten or more. The chain uses TRBV5-1 and TRBJ2-1; D call uncertain. The CDR3 is made up of 15 amino acids. V was pared by 0 bases and J by 7 bases, with 14 bases between. Germline V lookup: CDR1 SGHRS, CDR2 YFSETQ. CDR3 in amino acids: CASSLAPGIVNEQFF. DNA of the CDR3: TGCGCCAGCAGCTTGGCCCCTGGGATCGTGAATGAGCAGTTCTTC.

This chain joins TRBV4-1 and TRBJ1-1; 8 bases are shared with TRBD1. This CDR3 comprises 16 residues. From germline, CDR1 is MGHRA and CDR2 YSYEKL. After removal of 5 bases from V and 1 base from J, the junction contained 9 bases not matched to a gene. In DNA, the CDR3 is TGCGCCAGCAGCGGACCGACAGGGGTCGGGAACACTGAAGCTTTCTTT. It yields the protein CASSGPTGVGNTEAFF.

The CDR3 bases are TGTGCCATCGGGAGCTCCTACAATGAGCAGTTCTTC. This translates into CAIGSSYNEQFF. The gene calls are TRBV10-3 and TRBJ2-1; perhaps TRBD2 as D (5 bases). Trimming shortened V by 8 bases and J by 0 bases, and 5 bases separated the two germline ends. Per germline, CDR1 ENHRY and CDR2 SYGVKD. The length of the CDR3 is 12 residues.

This rearrangement joins TRBV7-9 to TRBJ1-4, with no clear D. Trimming removed 5 bases at V and 0 bases at J, with 10 bases between. From germline, CDR1 is SEHNR and CDR2 FQNEAQ (reference sequence). This CDR3 contains 15 residues. This chain's CDR3 is CASSLDVATNEKLFF. CDR3 coding DNA: TGTGCCAGCAGCCTGGACGTTGCAACTAATGAAAAACTGTTTTTT.

V usage is TRBV10-3 and J usage is TRBJ2-1; tentatively, D is TRBD2 (5 bases). Trimming stripped 6 bases from V and 3 bases from J, with 18 bases between. The CDR3 contains 16 residues. In germline, CDR1 is ENHRY, CDR2 SYGVKD. The CDR3, as DNA: TGTGCCATCAGGAAGCGAGGGCTTCAAGACTACAATGAGCAGTTCTTC. It encodes CAIRKRGLQDYNEQFF.